These 28 T cell receptor beta chains were sequenced from one sample in a study of human T cells and chemical hapten exposure. TCRdb re-called the RACE reads through MiXCR, storing one row per CDR3 protein. In the table there are about 45,000 distinct CDR3 sequences, 3.5% to 5% of which are singletons. As for time point: healthy volunteer bleed at 2 weeks. Unseparated into fractions, whole blood served as the source from which total RNA was extracted. Sequenced input: whole blood. All receptors come from a human donor in good health. Some clones in this sample may be carry-over from other donors' samples.

Worth noting for this clonotype: A much larger clone sits a single nucleotide away, making a read error possible. In DNA, the CDR3 is TGTGCCAGCAGCCAAGACCGGACAAGGGGTAATTCACCCCTCCACTTT. Residues: CASSQDRTRGNSPLHF. The rearrangement links TRBV4-2 to TRBJ1-6; perhaps TRBD1 as D (5 bases). The CDR3 is 16 amino acids. Germline V CDR1 and CDR2: LGHNA, YNFKEQ. V gave up 0 bases and J gave up 6 bases, with 12 bases separating them.

This clonotype was counted at least ten times. The V gene is TRBV20-1, the J gene TRBJ2-1; tentative D call: TRBD2 (6 bases). The length of the CDR3 is 12 residues. Trimming shortened V by 3 bases and J by 11 bases, and 14 bases separated the two germline ends. Germline V gene sequence: CDR1 DFQATT, CDR2 SNEGSKA (reference sequence). CDR3 region: CSARGLNGQQFF. CDR3 in DNA: TGCAGTGCTAGGGGACTTAACGGGCAGCAGTTCTTC.

Many counts were recorded for this clonotype. J is TRBJ2-3 and V is TRBV28, with no clear D. This CDR3 is built from 13 residues. V dropped 6 bases and J dropped 8 bases, with 15 bases sitting between them. Germline V CDR1 and CDR2: MDHEN, SYDVKM. CDR3 DNA sequence: TGTGCCAGCAGCCCGTCTATTTCTGTTACGCAGTATTTT. Protein product: CASSPSISVTQYF.

Ten or more counts support this clonotype. The rearrangement links TRBV20-1 to TRBJ2-1; maybe TRBD2 (5 bases). V was pared by 4 bases and J by 9 bases, with 13 bases between. The CDR3 runs to 12 residues. CDR1 and CDR2 from the germline V gene are DFQATT and SNEGSKA (reference sequence). CDR3 DNA: TGCAGTGCTAAACTCATAGCGCCTGAGCAGTTCTTC. Protein product: CSAKLIAPEQFF.

This clonotype turned up a few times. CDR3 coding DNA: TGTGCCAGCAGACGCTCAATGGACAGGGGTAACACTGAAGCTTTCTTT. Protein sequence: CASRRSMDRGNTEAFF. The chain combines TRBV27 with TRBJ1-1, with 9 bases fitting TRBD1. Germline CDR1 is MNHEY and CDR2 is SMNVEV (reference sequence). CDR3 size: 16 residues. The ends lost 6 bases at V and 2 bases at J; junction bases unmatched: 10.

The table lists this clonotype with many counts. The chain combines TRBV6-5 with TRBJ2-6; weak D call: TRBD1 (5 bases). V shed 2 bases and J shed 0 bases, with 8 bases lying between them. This CDR3 contains 16 residues. Germline CDR1 reads MNHEY; CDR2 reads SVGAGI. This CDR3 is CASSYPDSSGANVLTF. In DNA, the CDR3 is TGTGCCAGCAGTTACCCCGACAGCTCTGGGGCCAACGTCCTGACTTTC.

The genes are TRBV27 and TRBJ1-2; 7 bases line up with TRBD1. Germline assignment: CDR1 MNHEY and CDR2 SMNVEV (reference sequence). The junction had 5 bases not matched to a gene; V was cut back by 3 bases and J by 4 bases. The length of the CDR3 is 14 residues. This chain's CDR3 is CASSLGSGGYGYTF. CDR3 nucleotides: TGTGCCAGCAGTTTGGGGTCAGGGGGCTATGGCTACACCTTC.

This clonotype has a count of ten or more. V gene TRBV3-1 combines with J gene TRBJ2-5; D is unresolved. The V gene lost 1 base and the J gene lost 4 bases, with 19 bases spanning the gap. This CDR3 region has 17 residues. Germline V gives CDR1 LGHDT, CDR2 YNNKEL (reference sequence). The CDR3 loop is CASSQGEYSWVRETQYF. CDR3 in DNA: TGTGCCAGCAGCCAAGGCGAGTATTCGTGGGTGAGAGAGACCCAGTACTTC.

This clonotype was seen a few times. The J gene is TRBJ1-6, the V gene TRBV28; D gene unclear. Germline V gene data show CDR1 as MDHEN and CDR2 as SYDVKM. This CDR3 is built from 13 residues. V lost 5 bases and J lost 10, with 12 bases in between. The CDR3 loop reads CASSLAARSPLHF. CDR3 coding DNA: TGTGCCAGCAGTCTAGCGGCAAGGTCACCCCTCCACTTT. Drawing the rest from reference TRBV28 and TRBJ1-6, the complete variable domain is DVKVTQSSRYLVKRTGEKVFLECVQDMDHENMFWYRQDPGLGLRLIYFSYDVKMKEKGDIPEGYSVSREKKERFSLILESASTNQTSMYLCASSLAARSPLHFGNGTRLTVT.

The chain joins TRBV20-1 to TRBJ1-1; no reliable D call. CDR1 and CDR2 from the germline V gene are DFQATT and SNEGSKA (reference sequence). Between the trimmed V and J ends, which lost 1 base and 3 bases, there was a span of 6 bases. The CDR3 length is 12 residues. The CDR3 protein is CSARVRDTEAFF. Written as DNA, the CDR3 is TGCAGTGCTAGAGTTCGGGACACTGAAGCTTTCTTT.

The V and J genes are TRBV18 and TRBJ1-5, with D uncertain. The germline CDR1 and CDR2 sequences are KGHSH and LQKENI. The V gene lost 2 bases and the J gene lost 0 bases, with 8 bases spanning the gap. CDR3 length: 15 residues. The CDR3 DNA reads as TGTGCCAGCTCACCATCAGGATTTAGCAATCAGCCCCAGCATTTT. Protein sequence: CASSPSGFSNQPQHF.

The rearrangement joins TRBV27 to TRBJ1-5; D call uncertain. The germline V gene encodes CDR1 MNHEY and CDR2 SMNVEV (reference sequence). The CDR3 sequence is 15 residues long. V lost 3 bases to trimming and J lost 1 base, with 10 bases between them. CDR3 nucleotide sequence: TGTGCCAGCAGTTTTTCTCCGGGGAGCAATCAGCCCCAGCATTTT. The encoded protein is CASSFSPGSNQPQHF.

The chain joins TRBV27 to TRBJ1-1; D is ambiguous. CDR3 length: 14 amino acids. Per germline, CDR1 MNHEY and CDR2 SMNVEV (reference sequence). V shed 3 bases and J shed 0 bases, with 8 bases lying between them. CDR3 protein: CASSFRNMNTEAFF. The CDR3 region has the DNA TGTGCCAGCAGTTTCAGAAACATGAACACTGAAGCTTTCTTT.

This clonotype was seen at least ten times. The chain couples TRBV7-8 to TRBJ2-3; 11 bases match TRBD2. Trimming took 0 bases from V and 6 from J; bases not matched to a gene: 8. The CDR3 length is 17 residues. Germline loops: CDR1 SGHVS, CDR2 FQNEAQ. The CDR3 bases are TGTGCCAGCAGCTTAGCGATGATAGCGGGAGGGGTGGATACGCAGTATTTT. This codes for CASSLAMIAGGVDTQYF.

At least ten counts were recorded for this clonotype. The CDR3 region is CASSESGGAEQFF. CDR3 DNA sequence: TGTGCCAGCAGTGAATCTGGGGGCGCTGAGCAGTTCTTC. This chain uses TRBV2 with TRBJ2-1, with a possible D match to TRBD1 (6 bases). Trimming shortened V by 2 bases and J by 9 bases, and 11 bases separated the two germline ends. Germline V gene lookup returns CDR1 SNHLY and CDR2 FYNNEI. This CDR3 is 13 amino acids long.

A few counts support this clonotype. The V and J genes are TRBV10-3 and TRBJ2-5; TRBD1 agrees at 8 bases. V shed 4 bases, J shed 5 bases, and the junction held 9 bases outside the gene matches. This CDR3 contains 15 residues. CDR1 and CDR2 (germline): ENHRY, SYGVKD. For the CDR3, the DNA is TGTGCCATCAGTGGGACAGGGACAACCGAGGAGACCCAGTACTTC. Protein product: CAISGTGTTEETQYF.

There are many counts of this clonotype. The J gene is TRBJ2-7, the V gene TRBV15; D gene unclear. Trimming cost V 1 base and J 6 bases, with 13 bases left between them. The CDR3 consists of 14 residues. Germline V gene lookup returns CDR1 LNHNV and CDR2 YYDKDF (reference sequence). In nucleotides, the CDR3 is TGTGCCACCAGCAGAGCAGGAATAGAAGCCGAGCAGTACTTC. Protein sequence: CATSRAGIEAEQYF. The full variable domain, rest sourced from reference TRBV15 and TRBJ2-7, is DAMVIQNPRYQVTQFGKPVTLSCSQTLNHNVMYWYQQKSSQAPKLLFHYYDKDFNNEADTPDNFQSRRPNTSFCFLDIRSPGLGDTAMYLCATSRAGIEAEQYFGPGTRLTVT.

This clonotype was detected ten times or more. CDR3 bases: TGTGCCAGCAGTTCTCTTAGAAGCTCTGGAAACACCATATATTTT. Translating gives CASSSLRSSGNTIYF. The rearrangement uses TRBV6-5 and TRBJ1-3; D gene ambiguous. The CDR3 is 15 residues long. CDR1 and CDR2 from the germline V gene are MNHEY and SVGAGI. Trimming shortened V by 4 bases and J by 0 bases, and 10 bases separated the two germline ends.

This clonotype was observed a few times. The genes are TRBV28 and TRBJ2-7; D gene uncertain. Germline lookup yields CDR1 MDHEN and CDR2 SYDVKM. Trimming shortened V by 6 bases and J by 1 base, and 10 bases separated the two germline ends. The length of the CDR3 is 13 residues. CDR3 sequence: CASSLGASYEQYF. The CDR3 DNA reads as TGTGCCAGCAGCCTAGGAGCTTCCTACGAGCAGTACTTC.

In this sample, this clonotype turned up many times. This chain uses TRBV24-1 with TRBJ2-1; 8 nucleotides align to TRBD1. The CDR3 has 16 amino acids. The germline CDR1 and CDR2 sequences are KGHDR and SFDVKD. Trimming at V came to 0 bases and at J to 7 bases, leaving 7 bases not matched to a gene. The DNA of the CDR3 is TGTGCCACCAGTGATTTGCGACAGGGGCTTGGGAATGAGCAGTTCTTC. This gives the protein CATSDLRQGLGNEQFF.

This clonotype was detected only a few times. This chain uses TRBV27 with TRBJ1-5; no clear D. Germline-derived CDR1 and CDR2 are MNHEY and SMNVEV (reference sequence). CDR3 size: 13 residues. Trimming pared 2 bases from V and 7 bases from J, leaving 9 bases between. The CDR3 DNA reads as TGTGCCAGCAGTTTAAGGAGGGAACAGCCCCAGCATTTT. Translated, it gives CASSLRREQPQHF.

With respect to this clonotype: This CDR3 fails to terminate in the conserved phenylalanine or tryptophan, so it likely reflects a read error. J is TRBJ2-1 and V is TRBV28; unclear D gene. The CDR3 covers 12 residues. V lost 2 bases, J lost 8 bases, and 7 bases lay in between. The germline gives CDR1 MDHEN, CDR2 SYDVKM. The CDR3 DNA follows: TGTGCCAGCAGTTTACCGCAGGATGAGCAGTTCTTA. Amino acid sequence: CASSLPQDEQFL.

This clonotype showed up many times. This chain uses TRBV6-5 with TRBJ1-6; no clear D gene. In germline, CDR1 is MNHEY, CDR2 SVGAGI. The germline V and J ends were trimmed by 1 base and 5 bases, with 0 bases remaining between them. The length of the CDR3 is 12 residues. In nucleotides, the CDR3 is TGTGCCAGCAGTTACTATAATTCACCCCTCCACTTT. It specifies CASSYYNSPLHF.

This clonotype was seen more than once but under ten times. V is TRBV12-3 or TRBV12-4 and J is TRBJ1-5, with unresolved D. The CDR3 is 11 amino acids. V lost 6 bases, J lost 11 bases, and 11 bases lay in between. The CDR3 DNA sequence: TGTGCCAGCAGAAACCTTAAGTCCCAGCATTTT. Amino acids: CASRNLKSQHF.

The V call is TRBV5-6, the J call TRBJ2-1; the D gene could be TRBD1 or TRBD2 (6 bases each). This CDR3 has 15 amino acids. V was pared by 4 bases and J by 4 bases, with 15 bases between. Germline CDR1 is SGHDT and CDR2 is YYEEEE. CDR3 nucleotides: TGTGCCAGCAGCCTGGGGGGCACTTCGTACAATGAGCAGTTCTTC. Its translation: CASSLGGTSYNEQFF.

The sample holds a few counts of this clonotype. The chain carries TRBV11-1 and TRBJ2-2; 7 bases are shared with TRBD2. The CDR3 spans 15 residues. V was clipped by 1 base and J by 6 bases; unmatched bases: 5. The germline V gene encodes CDR1 SGHAT and CDR2 FQDESV (reference sequence). CDR3 DNA: TGTGCCAGCAGCTTAGAGGCGGGAGTTCCCGGGGAGCTGTTTTTT. Its translation is CASSLEAGVPGELFF.

This clonotype was recorded at least ten times. The J gene is TRBJ2-3, the V gene TRBV2, with 11 bases lining up with TRBD2. The CDR3 runs to 13 residues. The junction had 3 bases not matched to a gene; V was cut back by 7 bases and J by 6 bases. The germline V gene has CDR1 SNHLY and CDR2 FYNNEI. CDR3 in DNA: TGTGCCAGCACACTAGCGGGAGCGGATACGCAGTATTTT. Translating it yields CASTLAGADTQYF.

The rearrangement links TRBV2 to TRBJ1-1; TRBD1 aligns across 8 bases. V was pared by 3 bases and J by 0 bases, with 9 bases of the junction left unmatched. The CDR3 runs to 17 residues. Germline V gives CDR1 SNHLY, CDR2 FYNNEI. The CDR3 sequence: CASSDVGTGILNTEAFF. The DNA of the CDR3 is TGTGCCAGCAGTGATGTGGGGACAGGAATACTGAACACTGAAGCTTTCTTT.